Presented here are 21 T cell receptor beta chains from one specimen sequenced in a study of blood T cells in healthy people across ages (dated by TCRdb to the mid-2010s). Library preparation employed 5' RACE. Sequencer: Illumina HiSeq 2500. A second roughly 6 to 11 cycle PCR used a sample-barcoded 5' primer and a J-beta primer mix. In TCRdb, the public reads were trimmed at Q25 with fastp and aligned with MiXCR, with productive beta chains retained. A single entry per CDR3 protein holds the most common genes and DNA from its merged rows. The sample includes 650,000 to 1,000,000 distinct CDR3 sequences, with more than 35% observed a single time. The biggest ten clones account for over 15% of the sample. The specimen sequenced was blood. The receptors originated from a man older than 75 in good health.

The table lists this clonotype with a few counts. It may be a read error: a sequence one base away is much more abundant. The genes are TRBV28 and TRBJ2-1; possible D gene TRBD2, 6 bases. CDR3 length: 12 amino acids. Germline assignment: CDR1 MDHEN and CDR2 SYDVKM. Trimming took 6 bases from V and 15 from J, leaving 18 bases between them. The CDR3 loop reads CASRGLIVHLFF. The CDR3 DNA reads as TGTGCCAGCAGGGGACTCATCGTCCATCTGTTCTTC.

The rearrangement uses TRBV7-3 and TRBJ2-7; 10 bases line up with TRBD1. The V segment lost 7 bases and the J segment 7 bases; nucleotides outside the gene matches: 13. This CDR3 is 15 amino acids long. Germline-derived CDR1 and CDR2 are SGHTA and FQGTGA. This CDR3 is CASKDGTGAHNEQYF. The DNA for the CDR3 is TGTGCCAGCAAAGACGGGACAGGGGCACACAATGAGCAGTACTTC.

This clonotype qualifies as medium-sized (0.01 to 0.1%). The chain joins TRBV2 to TRBJ2-1, with a possible D match to TRBD2 (7 bases). Germline CDR1 is SNHLY and CDR2 is FYNNEI. CDR3 length equals 17 residues. The V end was cut by 5 bases, the J end by 0 bases, with 17 bases between. The CDR3: CASSTSGGGSSYNEQFF. DNA of the CDR3: TGTGCCAGCAGTACATCGGGGGGCGGGAGCTCCTACAATGAGCAGTTCTTC.

This sequence joins TRBV6-2 or TRBV6-3 and TRBJ2-7, with 9 bases lining up with TRBD2. The length of the CDR3 is 15 residues. V trimming: 0 bases; J trimming: 2 bases; junction bases outside the gene matches: 2. The germline gives CDR1 MNHEY, CDR2 SVGEGT. DNA of the CDR3: TGTGCCAGCAGTTACTCAGCGGGGGGTCCCTACGAGCAGTACTTC. Translating it yields CASSYSAGGPYEQYF.

V and J are TRBV6-6 and TRBJ1-4; D is ambiguous. CDR1 and CDR2 from the germline V gene are MNHNY and SVGAGI (reference sequence). This CDR3 is built from 14 residues. Trimming cost V 8 bases and J 8 bases, with 18 bases left between them. In DNA form, the CDR3 reads TGTGCCAGCCGATTCCAACGTGATGGGGAAAAACTGTTTTTT. Amino acid sequence: CASRFQRDGEKLFF.

The rearrangement links TRBV6-8 to TRBJ1-6; 10 bases map to TRBD1. V was clipped by 6 bases and J by 9 bases; unmatched bases: 5. The CDR3 is 14 amino acids. Germline lookup yields CDR1 MNHGY and CDR2 SAAAGT. CDR3 protein: CASRGQGPLSPLHF. In nucleotides, the CDR3 is TGTGCCAGCAGGGGACAGGGGCCCCTTTCACCCCTCCACTTT.

The chain links TRBV5-1 to TRBJ2-2, with D hard to call. Germline V gene data show CDR1 as SGHRS and CDR2 as YFSETQ. Trimming removed 0 bases at V and 4 bases at J, with 4 bases between. This CDR3 has 13 amino acids. CDR3 protein: CASSLESTGELFF. DNA of the CDR3: TGCGCCAGCAGCTTGGAATCCACCGGGGAGCTGTTTTTT.

The chain is built from TRBV20-1 and TRBJ2-5, with D perhaps TRBD2 (6 bases). V gave up 7 bases and J gave up 5 bases, with 17 bases separating them. The germline V gene encodes CDR1 DFQATT and CDR2 SNEGSKA (reference sequence). The length of the CDR3 is 13 residues. CDR3 sequence (DNA): TGCAGTGGGGCTCCGGGAGCTAAGGAGACCCAGTACTTC. Protein sequence: CSGAPGAKETQYF.

This clonotype appeared once. Its ends do not fully match the called genes, so a read error is possible. This sequence joins TRBV27 and TRBJ2-3; a weak D match, TRBD2 (7 bases). CDR3 size: 17 residues. CDR1 is MNHEY, CDR2 SMNVEV, per germline (reference sequence). CDR3 coding DNA: TGTGACAGCAGTCAACGGGGGGCCCAAATTCATCCAGATACGCAGTATTTT. Translation gives CDSSQRGAQIHPDTQYF.

This clonotype was picked up a small number of times. The chain couples TRBV27 to TRBJ2-3; 7 bases fit TRBD2. Germline CDR1 and CDR2: MNHEY and SMNVEV (reference sequence). V lost 8 bases and J lost 3; bases outside the gene matches: 8. This CDR3 contains 14 residues. The CDR3 sequence: CASGRAVWTDTQYF. CDR3 DNA sequence: TGTGCCAGCGGGAGGGCCGTTTGGACAGATACGCAGTATTTT.

V gene TRBV5-1 combines with J gene TRBJ2-7, with D perhaps TRBD1 (6 bases). CDR3 length equals 14 residues. V lost 5 bases to trimming and J lost 3 bases, with 15 bases between them. CDR1 is SGHRS, CDR2 YFSETQ, per germline. CDR3 DNA: TGCGCCAGCAGACGAACAGGGTACGGCTACGAGCAGTACTTC. Residues: CASRRTGYGYEQYF. Combining the CDR3 with reference TRBV5-1 and TRBJ2-7 gives the whole variable domain KAGVTQTPRYLIKTRGQQVTLSCSPISGHRSVSWYQQTPGQGLQFLFEYFSETQRNKGNFPGRFSGRQFSNSRSEMNVSTLELGDSALYLCASRRTGYGYEQYFGPGTRLTVT.

This clonotype showed up just a few times. The chain combines TRBV7-2 with TRBJ2-5, with D perhaps being TRBD1 or TRBD2 (6 bases each). V was trimmed by 5 bases and J by 5 bases, leaving 18 bases between them. CDR1 is SGHTA and CDR2 is FQGNSA in the germline V gene. This CDR3 region has 15 residues. The CDR3 nucleotides are TGTGCCAGCAGCGTTTTGGGGGGCGCGTATGAGACCCAGTACTTC. As protein: CASSVLGGAYETQYF.

The chain links TRBV7-2 to TRBJ2-1; D remains unclear. This CDR3 spans 12 amino acids. CDR1 SGHTA and CDR2 FQGNSA come from the germline V gene. Trimming stripped 5 bases from V and 8 bases from J, with 10 bases between. The CDR3 here is CASSLSWYEQFF. As DNA, the CDR3 is TGTGCCAGCAGCCTATCCTGGTATGAGCAGTTCTTC.

The genes are TRBV20-1 and TRBJ2-3; 10 bases are a match to TRBD1. CDR3 length equals 14 residues. Unmatched junction bases numbered 5, after V lost 6 bases and J lost 2 bases. Germline assignment: CDR1 DFQATT and CDR2 SNEGSKA (reference sequence). CDR3 protein: CSATRQGATDTQYF. DNA for the CDR3: TGCAGTGCAACCCGACAGGGGGCCACAGATACGCAGTATTTT.

The genes are TRBV5-1 and TRBJ1-1; 7 nucleotides agree with TRBD1. The CDR3 loop spans 14 amino acids. J lost 5 bases, V lost 7 bases, and 11 bases had no gene match. Germline lookup yields CDR1 SGHRS and CDR2 YFSETQ. The CDR3, as DNA: TGCGCCAGCGGTGGACAGGCGGATAGTACTGAAGCTTTCTTT. Translated: CASGGQADSTEAFF.

This clonotype was recorded a few times. The chain links TRBV7-8 to TRBJ1-5; unclear D gene. The V end was cut by 7 bases, the J end by 6 bases, with 13 bases between. The CDR3 spans 13 residues. The germline V gene has CDR1 SGHVS and CDR2 FQNEAQ. For the CDR3, the DNA is TGTGCCAGCACCCGCCTAGTTGGTCAGCCCCAGCATTTT. It codes for CASTRLVGQPQHF.

V usage is TRBV18 and J usage is TRBJ2-3; TRBD1 matches 9 bases. Germline trimming cut 1 base from V and 5 bases from J; bases unmatched to any gene: 10. Germline-derived CDR1 and CDR2 are KGHSH and LQKENI. CDR3 length: 17 residues. CDR3 amino acids: CASSPLTGTGLGDTQYF. CDR3 nucleotide sequence: TGTGCCAGCTCACCACTAACCGGGACAGGGCTTGGAGATACGCAGTATTTT.

This chain uses TRBV28 with TRBJ2-4; 8 bases are a match to TRBD1. The J call is uncertain, as TRBJ2-7 better fits the DNA end. Looked up from germline, CDR1 is MDHEN and CDR2 is SYDVKM. This CDR3 is built from 18 residues. CDR3 DNA: TGTGCCAGCAGTTTATCGGCGGGTTGGACAGGGACTTCCTACGAGCAGTACTTC. It translates to CASSLSAGWTGTSYEQYF.

Details on this clonotype: A much larger clone lies one base from this, so it may be a read error. The rearrangement joins TRBV28 to TRBJ2-1, with TRBD2 as a possible D gene (6 bases). The CDR3 spans 16 residues. In germline, CDR1 is MDHEN, CDR2 SYDVKM. V lost 6 bases and J 0 bases, leaving 15 bases between the germline ends. CDR3 DNA: TGTGCCAGCAGCTCCCGGGGAGGAGGCTCCTACAATGAGCAGTTCTTC. This sequence encodes CASSSRGGGSYNEQFF.

This chain links TRBV20-1 with TRBJ2-3; 7 nucleotides line up with TRBD2. The CDR3 sequence is 14 residues long. The germline CDR1 and CDR2 sequences are DFQATT and SNEGSKA (reference sequence). Trimming cost V 5 bases and J 4 bases; bases outside gene matches: 9. Here the CDR3 reads CSALYAGEADTQYF. The CDR3, as DNA: TGCAGTGCTCTCTACGCGGGAGAGGCAGATACGCAGTATTTT.

This clonotype was seen ten or more times. The chain is built from TRBV29-1 and TRBJ2-1; tentatively, D is TRBD2 (5 bases). The CDR3 spans 13 residues. CDR1 and CDR2 (germline): SQVTM, ANQGSEA. V lost 7 bases to trimming and J lost 3 bases, with 13 bases between them. For the CDR3, the DNA is TGCAGCGCAGATGTAGCGCACTACAATGAGCAGTTCTTC. Protein sequence: CSADVAHYNEQFF.